The T cell receptor beta chain under discussion was sequenced for a study of T cells after posttransplantation cyclophosphamide. Control samples came 1 year after myeloablative marrow transplants with methotrexate plus calcineurin inhibitor. Study findings and constraints: Recipient CMV seropositivity and CMV reactivation strongly tracked TRB clonality. Donor CD8+ memory clones often dominated recipient blood repertoires at later times.

With regard to this clone: No antigen is known for it.

Germline CDR1 reads SGHNT; CDR2 reads YYREEE (reference sequence). Losses at the gene ends were 0 bases for V and 0 bases for J; bases not matched to a gene: 6. This CDR3 contains 17 residues. The protocol was immunoSEQ multiplex PCR, while the TCRdb copy is restricted to in-frame clones and leaves out a portion. There are 15,000 to 20,000 clones in the sample; 85% occur only once, and about 26% lies in the top ten. The sequences come from PBMCs, collected after allogeneic stem cell transplant with calcineurin inhibitor and methotrexate. The receptor comes from a female patient between 18 and 35 years old who received an allogeneic stem cell transplant from an unrelated donor, was CMV-positive, and had acute and chronic GVHD. Some T cells may be provided by the graft donor. This chain connects TRBV5-4 to TRBJ2-1, with 7 bases identical to TRBD2. The CDR3 DNA reads TGTGCCAGCAGCTTGGAAGGCGGCGGGAGCTCCTACAATGAGCAGTTCTTC. Amino acid sequence: CASSLEGGGSSYNEQFF.